The present TCR beta chain was sequenced within a study of blood T cell repertoires in COVID-19. Study information: Sources were T cells, B-cell-depleted T cells, or PBMCs; the material itself was cDNA or gDNA.

Per the authors' pipeline: Estimated nucleated cell counts came from reference gene primer amplification. Here immunoSEQ multiplex PCR was the method, and the copy in TCRdb shows in-frame clones only, minus some. V, J and clone size are taken as reported in that table, and D and trimming were inferred from the DNA itself. The sample includes about 170,000 clones, around 90% seen only once; the top ten take approximately 2%. This clone was counted a few times. The sample taken for sequencing was peripheral blood. This clonotype was obtained from a man over 45 who had recovered from COVID-19.

The CDR3 nucleotides read TGTGCCAGTAGTACCGGCGGGGGACGCTTGAACACTGAAGCTTTCTTT. Protein: CASSTGGGRLNTEAFF. V and J are TRBV19 and TRBJ1-1, with D possibly matching TRBD1 (5 bases). The CDR3 is made up of 16 amino acids. CDR1 and CDR2 from the germline V gene are LNHDA and SQIVND (reference sequence). Trimming pared 4 bases from V and 0 bases from J, leaving 15 bases between.